The source of this T cell receptor beta chain is a study of CD8+ T cells in alopecia areata. Across the study: Tofacitinib administration persisted for 6 to 18 months, succeeded by 6 months off drug. Study-level points and caveats: Clonality in lesional scalp, especially alopecia totalis/universalis, exceeded that of normal scalp.

This clone was seen just once. Its antigen is currently unknown. Both peripheral blood and punch biopsies of lesional scalp skin were obtained from patients who had alopecia areata. Sequencing used cDNA as its template, made by extracting RNA and reverse transcribing it. Generated by immunoSEQ multiplex PCR, the TCRdb table keeps only in-frame clones and is missing some. The sample has some 150,000 clones; 45% to 55% are singletons. CDR1 is SNHLY, CDR2 FYNNEI, per germline. CDR3 size: 11 residues. V was cut by 7 bases and J by 2 bases, with 5 bases left in between. The sequences come from CD8+ T cells sorted from blood, collected at week 0. The sequence came from a human donor with alopecia areata. The rearrangement joins TRBV2 to TRBJ1-1; unclear D gene. For the CDR3, the DNA is TGTGCCAGCACGACAAACACTGAAGCTTTCTTT. Residues: CASTTNTEAFF. Using reference TRBV2 and TRBJ1-1 for the parts outside the CDR3, the full variable domain is EPEVTQTPSHQVTQMGQEVILRCVPISNHLYFYWYRQILGQKVEFLVSFYNNEISEKSEIFDDQFSVERPDGSNFTLKIRSTKLEDSAMYFCASTTNTEAFFGQGTRLTVV.